Described below is a single T cell receptor (beta chain) sequence and its context. The CDR3 has 19 amino acids. This specimen comes from a study of early stage breast cancer tumors. Assay used: immunoSEQ multiplex PCR; TCRdb lists only in-frame clones, some missing. Of roughly 3,600 clones in the sample, 65% to 80% were seen once. The sequence was collected from a person aged 40-50 years with breast cancer. The gene calls are TRBV21-1 and TRBJ2-2; TRBD2 reflects the table's D call only, with no check against the DNA. TRBV21-1 is deemed a pseudogene. Input material: breast tumor tissue. This chain's CDR3 is CARKIAGSAHRCCPGELFF. CDR3 DNA sequence: TGTGCCAGGAAGATTGCGGGGAGTGCTCATCGTTGTTGTCCCGGGGAGCTGTTTTTT.